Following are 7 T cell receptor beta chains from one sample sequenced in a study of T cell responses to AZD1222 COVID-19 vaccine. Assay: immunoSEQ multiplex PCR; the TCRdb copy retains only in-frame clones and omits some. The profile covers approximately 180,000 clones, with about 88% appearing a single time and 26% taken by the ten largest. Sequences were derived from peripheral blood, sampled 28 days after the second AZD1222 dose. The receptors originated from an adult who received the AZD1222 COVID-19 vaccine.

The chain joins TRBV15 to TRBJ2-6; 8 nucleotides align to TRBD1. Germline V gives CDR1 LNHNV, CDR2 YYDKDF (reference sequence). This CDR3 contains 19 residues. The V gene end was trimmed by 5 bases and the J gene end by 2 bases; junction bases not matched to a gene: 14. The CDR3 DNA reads TGTGCCACCAGCCTGCGTAGGCCAGGGGGCTTCCCTGGGGCCAACGTCCTGACTTTC. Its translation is CATSLRRPGGFPGANVLTF.

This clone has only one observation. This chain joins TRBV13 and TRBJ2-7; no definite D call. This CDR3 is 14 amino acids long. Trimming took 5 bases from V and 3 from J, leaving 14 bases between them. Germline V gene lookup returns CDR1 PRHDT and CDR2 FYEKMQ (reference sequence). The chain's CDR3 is CASSPTPGYYEQYF. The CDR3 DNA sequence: TGTGCCAGCAGCCCTACGCCAGGTTACTACGAGCAGTACTTC.

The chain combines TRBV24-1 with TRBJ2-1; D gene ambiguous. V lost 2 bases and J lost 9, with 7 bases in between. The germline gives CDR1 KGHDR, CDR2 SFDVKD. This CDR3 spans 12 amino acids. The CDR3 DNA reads TGTGCCACCAGTGATTGGGCCGGTGAGCAGTTCTTC. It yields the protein CATSDWAGEQFF.

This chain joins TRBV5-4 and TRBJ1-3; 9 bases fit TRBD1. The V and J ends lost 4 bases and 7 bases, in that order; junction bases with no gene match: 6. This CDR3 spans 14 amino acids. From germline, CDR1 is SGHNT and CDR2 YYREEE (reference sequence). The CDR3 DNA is TGTGCCAGCAGCCCACGGGACAGGGAGAACACCATATATTTT. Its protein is CASSPRDRENTIYF.

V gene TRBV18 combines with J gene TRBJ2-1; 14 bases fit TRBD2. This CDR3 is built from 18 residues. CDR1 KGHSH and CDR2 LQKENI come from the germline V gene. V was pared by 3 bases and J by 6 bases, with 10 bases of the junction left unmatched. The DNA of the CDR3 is TGTGCCAGCTCACCGTACTCGGGACTAGCGGGAGCCGGCAATGAGCAGTTCTTC. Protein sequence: CASSPYSGLAGAGNEQFF.

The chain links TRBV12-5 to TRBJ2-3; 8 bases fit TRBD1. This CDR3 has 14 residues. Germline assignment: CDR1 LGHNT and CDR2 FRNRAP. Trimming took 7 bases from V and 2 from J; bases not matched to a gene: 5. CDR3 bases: TGTGCTAGTGCCTTGGACAGGGTCACAGATACGCAGTATTTT. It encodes CASALDRVTDTQYF.

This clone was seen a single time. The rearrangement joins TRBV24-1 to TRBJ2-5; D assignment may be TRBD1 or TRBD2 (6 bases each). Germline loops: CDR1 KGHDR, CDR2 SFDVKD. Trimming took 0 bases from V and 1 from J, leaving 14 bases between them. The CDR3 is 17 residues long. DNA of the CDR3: TGTGCCACCAGTGATTTGCGTCCCGGGGGCGTCCAAGAGACCCAGTACTTC. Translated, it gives CATSDLRPGGVQETQYF.